A selection of T cell receptor beta chains follows, all from one sample in a study of a mutant IDH1 vaccine in newly diagnosed glioma. Data came from immunoSEQ multiplex PCR; TCRdb stores just in-frame clones and leaves some out. The sample carries about 30,000 clones, around 90% recorded once. Their cognate antigens are unknown. This material consisted of PBMCs, taken from a glioma patient whose treatment included an IDH1 peptide vaccine. These receptor sequences come from a man aged 18 to 29 with glioma. Both conserved end residues are part of each CDR3. A D gene is named only where the DNA matches it firmly. Not every row has a clone size; where given, it reads once, few, many or a size class.

TRBD2	TRBV4-2	TRBJ2-7	NA	CASSYGTSGTYEQYF	TGTGCCAGCAGCTACGGGACTAGCGGGACCTACGAGCAGTACTTC
TRBD1	TRBV29-1	TRBJ2-3	NA	CSVATGVSTDTQYF	TGCAGCGTTGCGACAGGGGTGAGCACAGATACGCAGTATTTT
TRBD2	TRBV4-2	TRBJ2-7	NA	CASSQEGVAGPYEQYF	TGTGCCAGCAGCCAAGAGGGGGTAGCGGGGCCCTACGAGCAGTACTTC
NA	TRBV6-5	TRBJ1-1	NA	CASSYSGGGTEAFF	TGTGCCAGCAGTTACTCGGGGGGAGGAACTGAAGCTTTCTTT
NA	TRBV25-1	TRBJ1-6	NA	CASSELGSPLHF	TGTGCCAGCAGTGAATTGGGTTCACCCCTCCACTTT
TRBD2	TRBV9	TRBJ2-7	NA	CASSPTTSGMAQQYF	TGTGCCAGCAGCCCCACGACTAGCGGGATGGCCCAGCAGTACTTC
NA	TRBV4-3	TRBJ1-4	NA	CASSQGGWGSWEKLFF	TGCGCCAGCAGCCAAGGGGGCTGGGGGTCGTGGGAAAAACTGTTTTTT
NA	TRBV30	TRBJ1-1	medium-sized	CAWSVRRVEAFF	TGTGCCTGGAGTGTAAGGAGAGTTGAAGCTTTCTTT
NA	TRBV4-3	TRBJ1-3	once	CASSQGPVVSGNTIYF	TGCGCCAGCAGCCAAGGTCCGGTAGTCTCTGGAAACACCATATATTTT
NA	TRBV2	TRBJ1-4	NA	CASSVGSGNEKLFF	TGTGCCAGCAGTGTTGGCAGCGGGAATGAAAAACTGTTTTTT
NA	TRBV28	TRBJ1-1	NA	CASRAGFTEAFF	TGTGCCAGCAGGGCGGGCTTTACTGAAGCTTTCTTT
NA	TRBV7-2	TRBJ2-7	NA	CASSLAQQDLSEQYF	TGTGCCAGCAGCCTGGCACAGCAGGACTTAAGCGAGCAGTACTTC
NA	TRBV2	TRBJ2-6	NA	CATAPMGSGANVLTF	TGTGCCACCGCCCCCATGGGCTCTGGGGCCAACGTCCTGACTTTC
TRBD1	TRBV29-1	TRBJ1-1	few	CSVDAPGGVNTEAFF	TGCAGCGTTGATGCCCCAGGGGGCGTAAACACTGAAGCTTTCTTT
NA	TRBV9	TRBJ1-1	NA	CASSAGTMNTEAFF	TGTGCCAGCAGCGCGGGGACAATGAACACTGAAGCTTTCTTT
NA	TRBV20-1	TRBJ1-4	NA	CSARDGRGLFF	TGCAGTGCTAGAGATGGCAGGGGACTGTTTTTT
TRBD1	TRBV7-2	TRBJ1-5	NA	CASSPTGGRQPQHF	TGTGCCAGCAGCCCGACAGGGGGCCGGCAGCCCCAGCATTTT
TRBD2	TRBV2	TRBJ2-1	NA	CASRRTSGRALGGEQFF	TGTGCCAGCAGACGGACTAGCGGGAGGGCCTTGGGAGGCGAGCAGTTCTTC
TRBD1	TRBV20-1	TRBJ1-1	NA	CSALGQGEAFF	TGCAGTGCTCTCGGACAGGGTGAAGCTTTCTTT
TRBD1	TRBV4-2	TRBJ1-5	NA	CASSPKGAGYSNQPQHF	TGTGCCAGCAGCCCTAAGGGGGCCGGTTATAGCAATCAGCCCCAGCATTTT
NA	TRBV2	TRBJ1-1	NA	CASSEALGGEAFF	TGTGCCAGCAGTGAAGCGCTGGGGGGTGAAGCTTTCTTT
NA	TRBV9	TRBJ1-1	NA	CASSGIRNTEAFF	TGTGCCAGCAGCGGGATCAGGAACACTGAAGCTTTCTTT
TRBD2	TRBV6-5	TRBJ2-5	once	CASSSWGRAVETQYF	TGTGCCAGCAGTTCCTGGGGGAGGGCCGTGGAGACCCAGTACTTC